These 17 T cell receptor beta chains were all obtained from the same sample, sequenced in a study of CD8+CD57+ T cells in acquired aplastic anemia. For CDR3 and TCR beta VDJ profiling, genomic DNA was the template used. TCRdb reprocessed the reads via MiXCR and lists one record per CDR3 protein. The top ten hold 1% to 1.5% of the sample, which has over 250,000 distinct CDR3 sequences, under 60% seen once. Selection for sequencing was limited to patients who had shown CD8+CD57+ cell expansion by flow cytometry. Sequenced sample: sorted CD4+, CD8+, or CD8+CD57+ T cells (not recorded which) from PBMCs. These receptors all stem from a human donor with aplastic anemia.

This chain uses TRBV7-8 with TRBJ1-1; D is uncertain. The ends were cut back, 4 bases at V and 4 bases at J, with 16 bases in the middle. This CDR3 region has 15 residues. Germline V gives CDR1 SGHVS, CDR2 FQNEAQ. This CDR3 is CASSYPGEDGTEAFF. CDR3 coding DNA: TGTGCCAGCAGCTATCCCGGGGAGGATGGCACTGAAGCTTTCTTT.

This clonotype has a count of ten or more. CDR3 coding DNA: TGTGCCAGCAGAGACAGTAAGCGGGGGCCCTACGAGCAGTACTTC. Translation: CASRDSKRGPYEQYF. This chain uses TRBV14 with TRBJ2-7; 8 bases align to TRBD2. The trim removed 6 bases at V and 2 bases at J, leaving 9 bases unmatched. CDR3 size: 15 residues. Germline values: CDR1 SGHDN, CDR2 FVKESK.

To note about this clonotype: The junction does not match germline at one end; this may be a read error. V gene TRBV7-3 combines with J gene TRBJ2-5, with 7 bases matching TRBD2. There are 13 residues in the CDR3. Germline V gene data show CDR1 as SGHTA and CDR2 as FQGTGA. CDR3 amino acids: CANSLVGGETQCF. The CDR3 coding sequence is TGTGCCAACAGCTTAGTTGGGGGGGAGACCCAGTGCTTC. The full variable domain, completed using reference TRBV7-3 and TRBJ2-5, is GAGVSQTPSNKVTEKGKYVELRCDPISGHTALYWYRQSLGQGPEFLIYFQGTGAADDSGLPNDRFFAVRPEGSVSTLKIQRTERGDSAVYLCANSLVGGETQCFGPGTRLLVL.

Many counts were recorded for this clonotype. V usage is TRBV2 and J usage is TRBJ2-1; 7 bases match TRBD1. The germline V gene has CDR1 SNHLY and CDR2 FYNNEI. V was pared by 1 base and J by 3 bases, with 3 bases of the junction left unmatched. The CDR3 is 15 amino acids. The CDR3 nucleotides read TGTGCCAGCAGTGAAGGAGGGGGCTTCTACAATGAGCAGTTCTTC. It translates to CASSEGGGFYNEQFF.

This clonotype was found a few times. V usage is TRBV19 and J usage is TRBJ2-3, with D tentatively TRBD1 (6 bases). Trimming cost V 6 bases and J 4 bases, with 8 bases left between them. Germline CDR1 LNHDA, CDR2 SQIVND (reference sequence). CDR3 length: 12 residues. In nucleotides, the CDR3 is TGTGCCAGTAGAGCAGGGGCAGATACGCAGTATTTT. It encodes CASRAGADTQYF.

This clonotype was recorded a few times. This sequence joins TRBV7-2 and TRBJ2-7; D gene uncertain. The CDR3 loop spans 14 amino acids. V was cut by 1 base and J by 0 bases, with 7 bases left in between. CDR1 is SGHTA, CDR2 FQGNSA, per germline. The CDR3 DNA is TGTGCCAGCAGCTTAGGTTTAGGCTCCTACGAGCAGTACTTC. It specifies CASSLGLGSYEQYF.

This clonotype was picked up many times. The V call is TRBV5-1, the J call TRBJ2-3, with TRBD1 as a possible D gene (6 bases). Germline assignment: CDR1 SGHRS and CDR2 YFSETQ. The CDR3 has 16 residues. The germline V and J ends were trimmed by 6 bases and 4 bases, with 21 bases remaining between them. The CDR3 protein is CASTELGQGFPDTQYF. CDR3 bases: TGCGCCAGCACCGAACTCGGGCAGGGGTTCCCAGATACGCAGTATTTT.

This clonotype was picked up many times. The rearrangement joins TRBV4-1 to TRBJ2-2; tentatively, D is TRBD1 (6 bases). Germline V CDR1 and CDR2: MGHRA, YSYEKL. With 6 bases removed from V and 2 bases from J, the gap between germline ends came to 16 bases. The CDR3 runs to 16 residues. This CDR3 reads CASSRLGTQNTGELFF. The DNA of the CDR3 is TGCGCCAGCAGTCGTTTGGGGACACAAAACACCGGGGAGCTGTTTTTT.

The CDR3 DNA sequence: TGTGCCACCAGTGAAAGGGGGAGCTCCTACAATGAGCAGTTCTTC. It yields the protein CATSERGSSYNEQFF. The rearrangement joins TRBV15 to TRBJ2-1; weak D call: TRBD1 (6 bases). Trimming left V 6 bases short and J 0 bases short, with 12 bases between. Germline V CDR1 and CDR2: LNHNV, YYDKDF (reference sequence). The CDR3 loop spans 15 amino acids. Complete variable domain (other parts from reference TRBV15 and TRBJ2-1): DAMVIQNPRYQVTQFGKPVTLSCSQTLNHNVMYWYQQKSSQAPKLLFHYYDKDFNNEADTPDNFQSRRPNTSFCFLDIRSPGLGDTAMYLCATSERGSSYNEQFFGPGTRLTVL.

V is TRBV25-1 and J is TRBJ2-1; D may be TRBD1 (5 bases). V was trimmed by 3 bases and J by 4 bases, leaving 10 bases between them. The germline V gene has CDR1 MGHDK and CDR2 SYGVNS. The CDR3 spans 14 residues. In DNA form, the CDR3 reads TGTGCCAGCAGTGAGGTGACAGATTACAATGAGCAGTTCTTC. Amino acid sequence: CASSEVTDYNEQFF.

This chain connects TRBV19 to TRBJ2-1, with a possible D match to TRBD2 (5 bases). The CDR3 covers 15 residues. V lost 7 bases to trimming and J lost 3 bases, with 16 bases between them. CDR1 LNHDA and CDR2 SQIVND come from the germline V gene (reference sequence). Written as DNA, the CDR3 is TGTGCCAGTACCCTGAGGGCACGGAACTACAATGAGCAGTTCTTC. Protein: CASTLRARNYNEQFF.

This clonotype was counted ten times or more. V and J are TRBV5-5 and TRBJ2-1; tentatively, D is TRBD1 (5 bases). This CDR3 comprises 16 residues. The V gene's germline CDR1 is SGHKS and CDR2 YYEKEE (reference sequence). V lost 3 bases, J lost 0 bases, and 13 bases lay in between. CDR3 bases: TGTGCCAGCAGCTCTGACGCAGGACACTCCTACAATGAGCAGTTCTTC. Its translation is CASSSDAGHSYNEQFF.

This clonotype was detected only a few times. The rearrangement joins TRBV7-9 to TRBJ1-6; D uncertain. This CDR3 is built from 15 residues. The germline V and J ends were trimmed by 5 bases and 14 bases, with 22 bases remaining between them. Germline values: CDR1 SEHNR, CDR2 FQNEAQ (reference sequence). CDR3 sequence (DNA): TGTGCCAGCAGCACCAATCTTGACCGCAATCGGGCCCTCCACTTT. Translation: CASSTNLDRNRALHF.

The CDR3 here is CASSESGEISPLHF. CDR3 DNA sequence: TGCGCCAGCAGTGAGTCAGGGGAGATTTCACCCCTCCACTTT. The chain carries TRBV10-1 and TRBJ1-6, with a weak D call TRBD1 (5 bases). V was cut by 0 bases and J by 9 bases, with 9 bases left in between. The CDR3 length is 14 residues. Germline lookup yields CDR1 WNHNN and CDR2 SYGVQD (reference sequence).

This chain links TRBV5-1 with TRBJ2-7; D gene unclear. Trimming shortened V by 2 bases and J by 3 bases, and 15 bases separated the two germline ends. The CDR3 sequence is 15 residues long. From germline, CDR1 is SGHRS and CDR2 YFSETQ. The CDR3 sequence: CASSLNRETLYEQYF. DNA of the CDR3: TGCGCCAGCAGCTTAAACAGAGAGACCCTCTACGAGCAGTACTTC.

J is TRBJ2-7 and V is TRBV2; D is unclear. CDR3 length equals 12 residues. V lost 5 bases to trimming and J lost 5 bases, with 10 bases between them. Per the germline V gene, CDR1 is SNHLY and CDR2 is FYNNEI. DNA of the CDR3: TGTGCCAGCAGTAAAAGGGCTAACGAGCAGTACTTC. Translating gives CASSKRANEQYF.

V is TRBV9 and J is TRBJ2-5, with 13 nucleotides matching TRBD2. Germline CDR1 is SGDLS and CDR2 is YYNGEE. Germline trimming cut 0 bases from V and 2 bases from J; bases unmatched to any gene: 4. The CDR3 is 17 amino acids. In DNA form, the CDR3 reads TGTGCCAGCAGCGTAGGTGGGACTAGCGGGGAACAAGAGACCCAGTACTTC. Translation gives CASSVGGTSGEQETQYF.